The rows below give T cell receptor beta chains drawn from one sample of a study of blood T cell repertoires in COVID-19. Sequencing was performed with immunoSEQ multiplex PCR; in TCRdb, only in-frame clones are kept and a portion is missing. The data hold about 120,000 clones, with 82% observed a single time. What was sequenced was peripheral blood. Source of these receptors: a woman between 65 and 79 years old with acute or convalescent COVID-19. Each CDR3 is given with its conserved first and last residue. Fields, in order: J gene, V gene, CDR3 length, clone size, D gene, CDR3 protein, CDR3 DNA. The D gene is left open where the match is weak. Clone size is given for some rows only: seen once, a few or many times, or a class if the clone is expanded.

J: TRBJ1-2; V: TRBV19; length: 13; size: -; D: TRBD1; CDR3: CASGDRGDYGYTF; DNA: TGTGCCAGTGGGGACAGGGGCGACTATGGCTACACCTTC
J: TRBJ2-4; V: TRBV21-1; length: 19; size: -; D: -; CDR3: CASSKTGQVVDLAKNIQYF; DNA: TGTGCCAGCAGCAAAACTGGACAGGTCGTTGATCTAGCCAAAAACATTCAGTACTTC
J: TRBJ1-2; V: TRBV5-6; length: 16; size: -; D: TRBD1; CDR3: CASSPNPGQGAYGYTF; DNA: TGTGCCAGCAGCCCGAATCCAGGACAGGGGGCTTATGGCTACACCTTC
J: TRBJ2-7; V: TRBV24-1; length: 14; size: few; D: -; CDR3: CATSGQGLAYEQYF; DNA: TGTGCCACCAGTGGACAGGGACTCGCCTACGAGCAGTACTTC
J: TRBJ1-3; V: TRBV4-2; length: 16; size: -; D: -; CDR3: CASSQDSLGAGNTIYF; DNA: TGTGCCAGCAGCCAAGATAGTTTGGGGGCCGGAAACACCATATATTTT
J: TRBJ1-2; V: TRBV5-6; length: 13; size: -; D: -; CDR3: CASSLPGVLGYTF; DNA: TGTGCCAGCAGCTTGCCAGGGGTGCTTGGCTACACCTTC
J: TRBJ2-5; V: TRBV4-2; length: 15; size: -; D: -; CDR3: CASSQGGGSKETQYF; DNA: TGTGCCAGCAGCCAAGGGGGCGGAAGCAAAGAGACCCAGTACTTC
J: TRBJ1-6; V: TRBV6-5; length: 12; size: -; D: -; CDR3: CASSRTDAPLHF; DNA: TGTGCCAGCAGTCGGACAGACGCACCCCTCCACTTT
J: TRBJ1-1; V: TRBV6-2/TRBV6-3; length: 18; size: -; D: TRBD1; CDR3: CASSFSTGRLRRDTEAFF; DNA: TGTGCCAGCAGCTTTTCGACAGGGAGGCTTCGGAGGGACACTGAAGCTTTCTTT
J: TRBJ2-1; V: TRBV7-2; length: 14; size: -; D: -; CDR3: CASSEGFRGGEQFF; DNA: TGTGCCAGCAGCGAAGGCTTCCGCGGAGGCGAGCAGTTCTTC
J: TRBJ1-2; V: TRBV27; length: 14; size: once; D: TRBD1; CDR3: CASSLSGQGYGYTF; DNA: TGTGCCAGCAGTTTAAGTGGACAGGGGTACGGCTACACCTTC
J: TRBJ2-6; V: TRBV7-2; length: 15; size: -; D: -; CDR3: CASSGGASGANVLTF; DNA: TGTGCCAGCAGCGGGGGGGCCTCTGGGGCCAACGTCCTGACTTTC
J: TRBJ1-6; V: TRBV5-6; length: 16; size: -; D: TRBD1; CDR3: CASSTRGPSYNSPLHF; DNA: TGTGCCAGCAGCACGAGGGGGCCCTCCTATAATTCACCCCTCCACTTT
J: TRBJ1-1; V: TRBV7-2; length: 16; size: -; D: TRBD1; CDR3: CASRSTGGRVNTEAFF; DNA: TGTGCCAGCAGATCGACAGGGGGCAGGGTGAACACTGAAGCTTTCTTT
J: TRBJ1-2; V: TRBV2; length: 12; size: -; D: TRBD1; CDR3: CASSEGQGGYTF; DNA: TGTGCCAGCAGTGAAGGACAGGGTGGCTACACCTTC
J: TRBJ1-5; V: TRBV19; length: 12; size: -; D: -; CDR3: CASQESNQPQHF; DNA: TGTGCCAGTCAGGAAAGCAATCAGCCCCAGCATTTT
J: TRBJ1-1; V: TRBV6-5; length: 13; size: -; D: TRBD1; CDR3: CASSFRGRSKAFF; DNA: TGTGCCAGCAGCTTCAGGGGGCGATCAAAAGCTTTCTTT
J: TRBJ2-7; V: TRBV5-1; length: 16; size: -; D: TRBD1; CDR3: CASSPQPGQSSYEQYF; DNA: TGCGCCAGCAGCCCACAACCGGGACAGAGCTCCTACGAGCAGTACTTC
J: TRBJ1-1; V: TRBV7-3; length: 15; size: -; D: -; CDR3: CASSPLPVRSTEAFF; DNA: TGTGCCAGCAGCCCGCTTCCGGTTCGTAGCACTGAAGCTTTCTTT
J: TRBJ2-5; V: TRBV11-3; length: 18; size: -; D: TRBD2; CDR3: CASSRHLGRGGKGETQYF; DNA: TGTGCCAGCAGCCGCCACCTAGGGCGGGGGGGCAAGGGAGAGACCCAGTACTTC
J: TRBJ1-5; V: TRBV10-3; length: 11; size: -; D: -; CDR3: CAISDGQPQHF; DNA: TGTGCCATCAGTGACGGGCAGCCCCAGCATTTT
J: TRBJ1-2; V: TRBV12-3/TRBV12-4; length: 12; size: -; D: -; CDR3: CASSLQGNGYTF; DNA: TGTGCCAGCAGTCTACAGGGTAATGGCTACACCTTC
J: TRBJ1-2; V: TRBV9; length: 15; size: -; D: TRBD1; CDR3: CASSVLGQGAYGYTF; DNA: TGTGCCAGCAGCGTCCTAGGACAGGGGGCGTATGGCTACACCTTC
J: TRBJ1-2; V: TRBV3-1/TRBV3-2; length: 16; size: -; D: -; CDR3: CASSQPLSGGTYGYTF; DNA: TGTGCCAGCAGCCAACCCCTGTCGGGGGGGACCTATGGCTACACCTTC
J: TRBJ2-1; V: TRBV5-4; length: 16; size: -; D: TRBD1; CDR3: CASSLGTGTGAYEQFF; DNA: TGTGCCAGCAGCCTAGGAACCGGGACAGGGGCCTATGAGCAGTTCTTC
J: TRBJ1-6; V: TRBV9; length: 14; size: -; D: TRBD1; CDR3: CASSGTGYNSPLHF; DNA: TGTGCCAGCAGCGGGACAGGGTATAATTCACCCCTCCACTTT
J: TRBJ1-6; V: TRBV5-4; length: 15; size: -; D: -; CDR3: CASSLETGLNSPLHF; DNA: TGTGCCAGCAGCTTGGAGACAGGTCTTAATTCACCCCTCCACTTT
J: TRBJ2-2; V: TRBV6-2/TRBV6-3; length: 12; size: -; D: -; CDR3: CASSYPGLALFF; DNA: TGTGCCAGCAGTTATCCGGGTCTCGCGCTGTTTTTT
J: TRBJ1-4; V: TRBV7-2; length: 15; size: few; D: TRBD1; CDR3: CASSASGTGSEKLFF; DNA: TGTGCCAGCAGCGCCTCCGGGACAGGGAGTGAAAAACTGTTTTTT
J: TRBJ2-1; V: TRBV6-2/TRBV6-3; length: 16; size: -; D: -; CDR3: CASSYAGPLIHNEQFF; DNA: TGTGCCAGCAGTTACGCAGGGCCTTTAATCCACAATGAGCAGTTCTTC
J: TRBJ1-1; V: TRBV19; length: 13; size: -; D: -; CDR3: CASSKGMNTEAFF; DNA: TGTGCCAGTAGCAAGGGGATGAACACTGAAGCTTTCTTT
J: TRBJ1-3; V: TRBV5-1; length: 16; size: -; D: -; CDR3: CASSPQTVSSGNTIYF; DNA: TGCGCCAGCAGCCCCCAGACAGTGAGCTCTGGAAACACCATATATTTT
J: TRBJ1-1; V: TRBV7-6; length: 16; size: -; D: -; CDR3: CASSSAQTPRNTEAFF; DNA: TGTGCCAGCAGCTCCGCACAAACCCCAAGGAACACTGAAGCTTTCTTT
J: TRBJ2-5; V: TRBV5-8; length: 16; size: once; D: -; CDR3: CASSPRLEAWSETQYF; DNA: TGTGCCAGCAGCCCAAGACTAGAGGCTTGGTCAGAGACCCAGTACTTC
J: TRBJ2-5; V: TRBV20-1; length: 14; size: -; D: -; CDR3: CSASSPRGFETQYF; DNA: TGCAGTGCTAGTTCTCCCCGGGGGTTTGAGACCCAGTACTTC
J: TRBJ2-7; V: TRBV12-3/TRBV12-4; length: 13; size: -; D: -; CDR3: CASSLRGTYEQYF; DNA: TGTGCCAGCAGCCTAAGGGGGACCTACGAGCAGTACTTC
J: TRBJ2-5; V: TRBV18; length: 12; size: -; D: TRBD1; CDR3: CASSPRGETQYF; DNA: TGTGCCAGCTCACCCAGGGGGGAGACCCAGTACTTC
J: TRBJ1-1; V: TRBV28; length: 12; size: -; D: -; CDR3: CASSLSSTEAFF; DNA: TGTGCCAGCAGTTTAAGTAGCACTGAAGCTTTCTTT
J: TRBJ2-3; V: TRBV19; length: 12; size: -; D: -; CDR3: CASSIRGDTQYF; DNA: TGTGCCAGTAGTATCCGGGGGGATACGCAGTATTTT
J: TRBJ1-2; V: TRBV7-2; length: 16; size: -; D: TRBD1; CDR3: CASSLAGGDRGGGYTF; DNA: TGTGCCAGCAGCTTAGCGGGGGGCGACAGGGGCGGTGGCTACACCTTC
J: TRBJ1-1; V: TRBV27; length: 15; size: -; D: TRBD1; CDR3: CASSSQRQGNTEAFF; DNA: TGTGCCAGCAGTTCCCAACGACAGGGTAACACTGAAGCTTTCTTT
J: TRBJ1-4; V: TRBV2; length: 16; size: -; D: TRBD1; CDR3: CASTLQPTGISEKLFF; DNA: TGTGCCAGCACCCTCCAGCCGACAGGGATAAGTGAAAAACTGTTTTTT
J: TRBJ2-1; V: TRBV11-3; length: 15; size: -; D: -; CDR3: CASSLDTLALNEQFF; DNA: TGTGCCAGCAGCTTAGATACGCTAGCCCTTAATGAGCAGTTCTTC
J: TRBJ1-2; V: TRBV6-5; length: 14; size: -; D: -; CDR3: CASSRSTGIYGYTF; DNA: TGTGCCAGCAGTCGGAGTACAGGGATCTATGGCTACACCTTC
J: TRBJ2-1; V: TRBV5-6; length: 18; size: once; D: TRBD2; CDR3: CASSLVGATSGGRNEQFF; DNA: TGTGCCAGCAGCTTGGTGGGGGCGACTAGCGGGGGACGCAATGAGCAGTTCTTC
J: TRBJ2-1; V: TRBV9; length: 17; size: -; D: TRBD2; CDR3: CASSVTSGESSYNEQFF; DNA: TGTGCCAGCAGCGTTACTAGCGGGGAGAGCTCCTACAATGAGCAGTTCTTC
J: TRBJ1-2; V: TRBV5-6; length: 14; size: -; D: -; CDR3: CASSFLGTYYGYTF; DNA: TGTGCCAGCAGCTTCCTAGGCACCTACTATGGCTACACCTTC
J: TRBJ1-5; V: TRBV6-2/TRBV6-3; length: 15; size: few; D: -; CDR3: CASSYSTAGNQPQHF; DNA: TGTGCCAGCAGTTATTCCACAGCGGGCAATCAGCCCCAGCATTTT
J: TRBJ1-6; V: TRBV11-3; length: 13; size: -; D: -; CDR3: CASSLDGDSPLHF; DNA: TGTGCCAGCAGCTTAGATGGAGATTCACCCCTCCACTTT
J: TRBJ2-5; V: TRBV11-2; length: 15; size: once; D: TRBD1; CDR3: CASSLIPTGGETQYF; DNA: TGTGCCAGCAGCTTAATACCGACAGGGGGAGAGACCCAGTACTTC
J: TRBJ1-1; V: TRBV10-3; length: 13; size: -; D: -; CDR3: CAISESEDRGAFF; DNA: TGTGCCATCAGTGAGTCGGAGGACAGAGGAGCTTTCTTT
J: TRBJ1-1; V: TRBV29-1; length: 14; size: -; D: -; CDR3: CSVFRGGMNTEAFF; DNA: TGCAGCGTTTTCAGGGGCGGAATGAACACTGAAGCTTTCTTT
J: TRBJ1-6; V: TRBV12-2; length: 16; size: -; D: -; CDR3: CASRSTGTANNSPLHF; DNA: TGTGCAAGTCGCTCCACCGGGACAGCGAATAATTCACCCCTCCACTTT
J: TRBJ1-3; V: TRBV11-2; length: 15; size: -; D: -; CDR3: CASSSTGSSGNTIYF; DNA: TGTGCCAGCAGCTCCACCGGTTCGTCCGGAAACACCATATATTTT
J: TRBJ1-2; V: TRBV30; length: 16; size: -; D: -; CDR3: CALTPRGQGWHYGYTF; DNA: TGTGCCTTAACTCCCCGTGGGCAGGGATGGCACTATGGCTACACCTTC